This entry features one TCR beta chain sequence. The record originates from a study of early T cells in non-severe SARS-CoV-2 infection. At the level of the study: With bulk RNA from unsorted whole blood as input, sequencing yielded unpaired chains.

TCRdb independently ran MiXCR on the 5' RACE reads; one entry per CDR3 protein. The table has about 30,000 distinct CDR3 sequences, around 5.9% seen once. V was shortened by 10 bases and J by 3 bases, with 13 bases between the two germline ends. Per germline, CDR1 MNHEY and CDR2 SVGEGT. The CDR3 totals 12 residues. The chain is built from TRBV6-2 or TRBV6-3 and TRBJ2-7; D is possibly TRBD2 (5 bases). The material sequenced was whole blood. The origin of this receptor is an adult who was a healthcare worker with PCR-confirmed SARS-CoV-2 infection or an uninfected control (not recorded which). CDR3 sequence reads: CAIRGDLYEQYF. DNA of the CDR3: TGTGCCATCCGGGGAGACCTCTACGAGCAGTACTTC.